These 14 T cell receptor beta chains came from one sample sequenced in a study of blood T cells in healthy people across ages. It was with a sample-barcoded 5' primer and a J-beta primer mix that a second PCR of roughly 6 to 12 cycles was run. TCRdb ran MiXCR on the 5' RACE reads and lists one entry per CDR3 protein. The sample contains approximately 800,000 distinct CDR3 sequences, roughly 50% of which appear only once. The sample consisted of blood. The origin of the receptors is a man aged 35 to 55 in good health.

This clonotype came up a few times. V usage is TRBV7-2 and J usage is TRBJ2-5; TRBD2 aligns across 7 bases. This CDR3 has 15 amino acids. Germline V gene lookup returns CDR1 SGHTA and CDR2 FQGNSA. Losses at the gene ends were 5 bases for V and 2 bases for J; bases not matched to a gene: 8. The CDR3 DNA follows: TGTGCCAGCAGCCCCATAGGAGCGGGGCAAGAGACCCAGTACTTC. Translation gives CASSPIGAGQETQYF. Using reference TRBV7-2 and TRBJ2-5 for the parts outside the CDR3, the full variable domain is GAGVSQSPSNKVTEKGKDVELRCDPISGHTALYWYRQSLGQGLEFLIYFQGNSAPDKSGLPSDRFSAERTGGSVSTLTIQRTQQEDSAVYLCASSPIGAGQETQYFGPGTRLLVL.

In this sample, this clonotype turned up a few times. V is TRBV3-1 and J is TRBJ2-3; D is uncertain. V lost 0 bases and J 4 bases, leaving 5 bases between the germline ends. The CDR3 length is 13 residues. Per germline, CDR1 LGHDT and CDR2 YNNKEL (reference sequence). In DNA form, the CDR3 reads TGTGCCAGCAGCCAAGATTCGGCAGATACGCAGTATTTT. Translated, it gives CASSQDSADTQYF.

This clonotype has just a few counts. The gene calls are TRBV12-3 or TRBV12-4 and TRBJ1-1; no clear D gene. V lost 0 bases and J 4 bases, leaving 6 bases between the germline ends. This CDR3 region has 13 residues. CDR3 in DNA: TGTGCCAGCAGTTTAGCAAAGGGCACTGAAGCTTTCTTT. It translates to CASSLAKGTEAFF.

The CDR3 region is CASSRTSGSSDEQFF. CDR3 in DNA: TGTGCCAGCAGCCGAACTAGCGGGAGTAGCGATGAGCAGTTCTTC. This chain connects TRBV6-4 to TRBJ2-1; TRBD2 matches at 11 bases. The junction had 9 bases not matched to a gene; V was cut back by 6 bases and J by 8 bases. The CDR3 sequence is 15 residues long. The germline CDR1 and CDR2 sequences are MRHNA and SNTAGT.

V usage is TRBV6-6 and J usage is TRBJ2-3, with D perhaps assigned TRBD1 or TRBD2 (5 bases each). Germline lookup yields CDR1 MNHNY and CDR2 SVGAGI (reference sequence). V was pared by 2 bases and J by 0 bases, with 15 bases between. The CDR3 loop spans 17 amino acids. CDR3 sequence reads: CASSYPRDAPSTDTQYF. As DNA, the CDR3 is TGTGCCAGCAGTTACCCCCGGGACGCTCCTAGCACAGATACGCAGTATTTT.

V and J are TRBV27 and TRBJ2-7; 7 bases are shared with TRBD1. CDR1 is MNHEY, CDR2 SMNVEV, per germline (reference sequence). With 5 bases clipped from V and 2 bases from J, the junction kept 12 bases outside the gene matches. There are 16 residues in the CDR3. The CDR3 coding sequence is TGTGCCAGCAGTCAGCCCAGACAGGGCCCCCCCTACGAGCAGTACTTC. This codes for CASSQPRQGPPYEQYF.

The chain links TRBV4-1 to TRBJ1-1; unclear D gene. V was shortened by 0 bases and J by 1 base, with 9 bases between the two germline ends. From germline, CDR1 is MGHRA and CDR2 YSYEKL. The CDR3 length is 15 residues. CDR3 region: CASSQDRWENTEAFF. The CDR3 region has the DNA TGCGCCAGCAGCCAAGATCGATGGGAGAACACTGAAGCTTTCTTT.

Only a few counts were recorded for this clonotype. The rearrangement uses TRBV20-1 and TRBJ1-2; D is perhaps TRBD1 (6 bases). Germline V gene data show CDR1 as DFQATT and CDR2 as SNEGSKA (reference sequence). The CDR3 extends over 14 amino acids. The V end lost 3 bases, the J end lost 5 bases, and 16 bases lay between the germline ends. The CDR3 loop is CSASNPGHQYGYTF. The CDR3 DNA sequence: TGCAGTGCTAGTAACCCGGGACACCAGTATGGCTACACCTTC.

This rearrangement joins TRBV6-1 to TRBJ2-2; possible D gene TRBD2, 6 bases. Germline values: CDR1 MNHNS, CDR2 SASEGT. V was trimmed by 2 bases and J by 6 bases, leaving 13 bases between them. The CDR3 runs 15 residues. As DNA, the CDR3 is TGTGCCAGCAGTGAACGGGACTCCTACCCCGGGGAGCTGTTTTTT. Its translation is CASSERDSYPGELFF.

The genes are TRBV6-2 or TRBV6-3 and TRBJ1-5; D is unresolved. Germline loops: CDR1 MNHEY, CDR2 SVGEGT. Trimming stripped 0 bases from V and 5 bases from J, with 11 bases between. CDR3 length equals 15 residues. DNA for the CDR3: TGTGCCAGCAGTTACTCGAAGTGGGGTGATCAGCCCCAGCATTTT. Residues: CASSYSKWGDQPQHF.

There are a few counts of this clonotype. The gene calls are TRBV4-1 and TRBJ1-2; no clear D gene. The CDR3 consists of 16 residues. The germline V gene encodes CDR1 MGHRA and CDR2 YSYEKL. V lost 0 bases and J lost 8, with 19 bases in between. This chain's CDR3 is CASSQETLGRLGGYTF. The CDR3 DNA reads TGCGCCAGCAGCCAAGAGACCCTGGGCAGGTTGGGCGGCTACACCTTC.

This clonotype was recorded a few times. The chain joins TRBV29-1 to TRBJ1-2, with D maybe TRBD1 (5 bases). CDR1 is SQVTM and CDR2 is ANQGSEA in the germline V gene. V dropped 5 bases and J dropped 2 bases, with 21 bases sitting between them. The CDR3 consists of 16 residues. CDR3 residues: CSVTQVGASKNYGYTF. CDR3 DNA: TGCAGCGTTACCCAGGTTGGGGCCAGTAAGAACTATGGCTACACCTTC.

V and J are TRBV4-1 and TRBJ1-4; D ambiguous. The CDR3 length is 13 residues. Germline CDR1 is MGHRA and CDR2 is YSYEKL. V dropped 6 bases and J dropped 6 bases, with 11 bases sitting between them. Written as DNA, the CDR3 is TGCGCCAGCAGGTCGCCCCGGGATGAAAAACTGTTTTTT. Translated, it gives CASRSPRDEKLFF.

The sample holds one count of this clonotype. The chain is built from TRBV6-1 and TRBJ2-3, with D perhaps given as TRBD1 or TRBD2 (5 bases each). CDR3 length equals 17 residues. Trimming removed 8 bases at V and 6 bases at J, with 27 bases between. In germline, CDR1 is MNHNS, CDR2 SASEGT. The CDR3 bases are TGTGCCAGCTCGGATTTTGGGGCAGACTTTCGGAGGGATACGCAGTATTTT. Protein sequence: CASSDFGADFRRDTQYF.